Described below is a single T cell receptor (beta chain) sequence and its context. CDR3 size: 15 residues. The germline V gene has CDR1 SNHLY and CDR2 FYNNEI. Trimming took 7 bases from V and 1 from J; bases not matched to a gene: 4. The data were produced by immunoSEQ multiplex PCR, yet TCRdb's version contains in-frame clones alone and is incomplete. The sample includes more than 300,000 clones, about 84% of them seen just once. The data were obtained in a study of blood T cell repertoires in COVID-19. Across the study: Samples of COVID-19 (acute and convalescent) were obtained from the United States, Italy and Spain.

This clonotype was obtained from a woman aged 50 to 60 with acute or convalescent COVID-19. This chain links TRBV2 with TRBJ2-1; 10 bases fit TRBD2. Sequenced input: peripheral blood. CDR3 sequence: CASTSGSSSYNEQFF. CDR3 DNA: TGTGCCAGCACTAGCGGGAGTAGTTCCTACAATGAGCAGTTCTTC.